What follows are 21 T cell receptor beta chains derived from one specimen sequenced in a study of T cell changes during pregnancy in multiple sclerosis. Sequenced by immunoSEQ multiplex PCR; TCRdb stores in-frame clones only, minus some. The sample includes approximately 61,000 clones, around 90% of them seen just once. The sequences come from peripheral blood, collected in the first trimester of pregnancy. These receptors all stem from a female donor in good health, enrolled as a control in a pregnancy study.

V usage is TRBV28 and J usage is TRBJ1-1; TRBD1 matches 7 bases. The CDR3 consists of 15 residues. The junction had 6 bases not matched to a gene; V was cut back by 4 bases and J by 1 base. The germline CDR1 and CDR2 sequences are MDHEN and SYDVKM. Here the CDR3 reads CASSSLAGGNTEAFF. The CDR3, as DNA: TGTGCCAGCAGTTCGCTTGCAGGGGGGAACACTGAAGCTTTCTTT.

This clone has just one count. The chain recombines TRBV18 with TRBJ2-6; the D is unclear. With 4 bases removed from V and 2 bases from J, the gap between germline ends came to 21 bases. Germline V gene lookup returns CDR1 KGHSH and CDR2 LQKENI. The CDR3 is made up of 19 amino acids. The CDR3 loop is CASSLLGWAETAGANVLTF. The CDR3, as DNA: TGTGCCAGCTCACTTCTGGGTTGGGCAGAAACGGCTGGGGCCAACGTCCTGACTTTC.

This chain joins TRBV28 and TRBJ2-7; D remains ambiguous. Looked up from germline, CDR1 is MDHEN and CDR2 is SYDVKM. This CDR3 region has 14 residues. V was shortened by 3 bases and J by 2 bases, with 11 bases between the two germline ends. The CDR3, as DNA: TGTGCCAGCAGTTTGTCGGGTCTAGCCTACGAGCAGTACTTC. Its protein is CASSLSGLAYEQYF.

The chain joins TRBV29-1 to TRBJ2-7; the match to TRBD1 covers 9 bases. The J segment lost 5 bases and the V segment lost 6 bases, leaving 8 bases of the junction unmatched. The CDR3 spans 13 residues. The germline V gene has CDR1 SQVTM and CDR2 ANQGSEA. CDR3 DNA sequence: TGCAGCGTACCGGGACAGGGAGTCCACGAGCAGTACTTC. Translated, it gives CSVPGQGVHEQYF.

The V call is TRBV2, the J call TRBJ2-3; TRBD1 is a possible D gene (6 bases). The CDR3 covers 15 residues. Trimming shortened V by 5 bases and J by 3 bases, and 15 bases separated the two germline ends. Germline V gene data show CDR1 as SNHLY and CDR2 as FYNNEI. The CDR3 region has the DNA TGTGCCAGCAGTTCGGGACAACCGGTAACAGATACGCAGTATTTT. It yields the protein CASSSGQPVTDTQYF.

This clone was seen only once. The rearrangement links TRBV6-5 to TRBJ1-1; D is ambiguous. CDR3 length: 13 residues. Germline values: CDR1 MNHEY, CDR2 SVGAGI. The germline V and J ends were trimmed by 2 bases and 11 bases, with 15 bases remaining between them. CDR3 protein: CASSYGRGFGAFF. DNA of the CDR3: TGTGCCAGCAGTTACGGCCGGGGATTTGGCGCTTTCTTT.

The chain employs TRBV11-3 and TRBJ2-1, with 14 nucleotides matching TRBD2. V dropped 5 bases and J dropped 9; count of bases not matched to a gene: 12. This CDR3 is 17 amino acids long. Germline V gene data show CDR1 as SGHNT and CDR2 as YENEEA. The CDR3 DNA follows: TGTGCCAGCAGCCCACTGGGACTAGCGGGAGAAGGTGGTGAGCAGTTCTTC. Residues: CASSPLGLAGEGGEQFF.

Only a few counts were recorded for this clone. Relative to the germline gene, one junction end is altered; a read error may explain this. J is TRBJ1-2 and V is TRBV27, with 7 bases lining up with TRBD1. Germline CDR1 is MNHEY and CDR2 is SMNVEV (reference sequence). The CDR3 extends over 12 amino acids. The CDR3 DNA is TGTGCCAGCAGTTTATCGGGGGACAGCCCTTTATTC. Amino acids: CASSLSGDSPLF.

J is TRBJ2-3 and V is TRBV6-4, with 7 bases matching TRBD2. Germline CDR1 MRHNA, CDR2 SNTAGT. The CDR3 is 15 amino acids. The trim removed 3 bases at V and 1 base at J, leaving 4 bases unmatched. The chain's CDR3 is CASSEGGDRTDTQYF. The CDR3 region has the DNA TGTGCCAGCAGTGAGGGGGGGGACCGCACAGATACGCAGTATTTT.

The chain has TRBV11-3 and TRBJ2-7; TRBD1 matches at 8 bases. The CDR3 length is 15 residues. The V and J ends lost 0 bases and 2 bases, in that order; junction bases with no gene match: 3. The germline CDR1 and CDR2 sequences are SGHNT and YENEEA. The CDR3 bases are TGTGCCAGCAGCTTAGAGGACAGGGAAACCTACGAGCAGTACTTC. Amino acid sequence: CASSLEDRETYEQYF.

This CDR3 reads CSGQGGQGTTDTQYF. The CDR3 DNA reads as TGCAGCGGCCAGGGGGGACAGGGGACCACAGATACGCAGTATTTT. The gene calls are TRBV29-1 and TRBJ2-3, with 10 bases lining up with TRBD1. Trimming at V came to 7 bases and at J to 2 bases, leaving 9 bases not matched to a gene. The CDR3 loop spans 15 amino acids. Per germline, CDR1 SQVTM and CDR2 ANQGSEA.

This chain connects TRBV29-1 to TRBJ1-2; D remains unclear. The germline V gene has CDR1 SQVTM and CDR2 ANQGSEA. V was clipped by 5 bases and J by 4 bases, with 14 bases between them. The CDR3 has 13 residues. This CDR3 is CSVSLEQPYGYTF. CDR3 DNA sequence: TGCAGCGTTTCTCTGGAACAGCCCTATGGCTACACCTTC.

CDR3 in DNA: TGTGCCAGCAGCGTTGAGATGAACACTGAAGCTTTCTTT. It translates to CASSVEMNTEAFF. The genes are TRBV9 and TRBJ1-1, with D hard to call. The CDR3 consists of 13 residues. Looked up from germline, CDR1 is SGDLS and CDR2 is YYNGEE. V was shortened by 2 bases and J by 0 bases, with 5 bases between the two germline ends.

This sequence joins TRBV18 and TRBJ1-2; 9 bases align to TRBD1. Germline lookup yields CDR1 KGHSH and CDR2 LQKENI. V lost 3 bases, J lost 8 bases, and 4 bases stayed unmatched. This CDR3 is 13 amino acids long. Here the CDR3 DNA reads TGTGCCAGCTCACCTGGACAGGGGTGGGGCTACACCTTC. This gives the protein CASSPGQGWGYTF. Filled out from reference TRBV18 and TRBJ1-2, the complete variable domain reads NAGVMQNPRHLVRRRGQEARLRCSPMKGHSHVYWYRQLPEEGLKFMVYLQKENIIDESGMPKERFSAEFPKEGPSILRIQQVVRGDSAAYFCASSPGQGWGYTFGSGTRLTVV.

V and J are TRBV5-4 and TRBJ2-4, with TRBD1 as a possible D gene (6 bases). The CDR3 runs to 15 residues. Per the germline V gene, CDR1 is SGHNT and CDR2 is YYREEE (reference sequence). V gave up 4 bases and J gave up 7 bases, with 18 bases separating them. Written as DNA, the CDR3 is TGTGCCAGCAGCATAGGGGTGGGCAGGGGCAACATTCAGTACTTC. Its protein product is CASSIGVGRGNIQYF. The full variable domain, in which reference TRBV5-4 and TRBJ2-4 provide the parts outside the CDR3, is ETGVTQSPTHLIKTRGQQVTLRCSSQSGHNTVSWYQQALGQGPQFIFQYYREEENGRGNFPPRFSGLQFPNYSSELNVNALELDDSALYLCASSIGVGRGNIQYFGAGTRLSVL.

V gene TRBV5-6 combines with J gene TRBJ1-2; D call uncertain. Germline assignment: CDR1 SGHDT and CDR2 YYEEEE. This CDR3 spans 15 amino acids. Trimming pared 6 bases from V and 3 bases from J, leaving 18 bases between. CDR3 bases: TGTGCCAGCACCCTAAATTCCCGGGGTGACTATGGCTACACCTTC. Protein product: CASTLNSRGDYGYTF.

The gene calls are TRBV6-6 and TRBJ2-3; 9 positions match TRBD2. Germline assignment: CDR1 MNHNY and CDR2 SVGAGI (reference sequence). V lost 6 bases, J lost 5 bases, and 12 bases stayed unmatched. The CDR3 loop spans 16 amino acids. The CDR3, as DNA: TGTGCCAGCAGCGGATCCGGGACTAGCTTTTTAGATACGCAGTATTTT. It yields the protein CASSGSGTSFLDTQYF.

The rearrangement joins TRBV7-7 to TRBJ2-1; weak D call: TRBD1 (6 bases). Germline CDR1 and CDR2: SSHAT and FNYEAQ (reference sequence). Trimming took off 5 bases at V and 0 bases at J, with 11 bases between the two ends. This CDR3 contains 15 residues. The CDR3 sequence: CASSPDRSSYNEQFF. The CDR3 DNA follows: TGTGCCAGCAGCCCCGACAGGAGCTCCTACAATGAGCAGTTCTTC. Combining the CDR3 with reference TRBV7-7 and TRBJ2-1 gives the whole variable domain GAGVSQSPRYKVTKRGQDVTLRCDPISSHATLYWYQQALGQGPEFLTYFNYEAQPDKSGLPSDRFSAERPEGSISTLTIQRTEQRDSAMYRCASSPDRSSYNEQFFGPGTRLTVL.

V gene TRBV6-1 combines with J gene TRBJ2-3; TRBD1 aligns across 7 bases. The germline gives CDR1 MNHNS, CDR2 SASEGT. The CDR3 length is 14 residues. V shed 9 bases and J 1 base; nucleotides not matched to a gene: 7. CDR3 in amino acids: CASSSGQGTDTQYF. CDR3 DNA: TGTGCCAGTTCGTCAGGACAGGGCACAGATACGCAGTATTTT.

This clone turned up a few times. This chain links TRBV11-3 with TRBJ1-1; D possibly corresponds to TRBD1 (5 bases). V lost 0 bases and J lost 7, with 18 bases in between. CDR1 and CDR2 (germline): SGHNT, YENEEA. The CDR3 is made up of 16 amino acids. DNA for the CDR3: TGTGCCAGCAGCTTAGATGATTGGCAGGGTCGTGTTGAAGCTTTCTTT. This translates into CASSLDDWQGRVEAFF.

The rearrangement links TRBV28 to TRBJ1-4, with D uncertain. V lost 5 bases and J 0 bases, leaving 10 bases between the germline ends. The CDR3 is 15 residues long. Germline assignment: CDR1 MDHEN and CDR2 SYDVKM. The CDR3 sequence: CASSTPVPTNEKLFF. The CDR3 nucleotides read TGTGCCAGCAGTACCCCGGTTCCAACTAATGAAAAACTGTTTTTT.